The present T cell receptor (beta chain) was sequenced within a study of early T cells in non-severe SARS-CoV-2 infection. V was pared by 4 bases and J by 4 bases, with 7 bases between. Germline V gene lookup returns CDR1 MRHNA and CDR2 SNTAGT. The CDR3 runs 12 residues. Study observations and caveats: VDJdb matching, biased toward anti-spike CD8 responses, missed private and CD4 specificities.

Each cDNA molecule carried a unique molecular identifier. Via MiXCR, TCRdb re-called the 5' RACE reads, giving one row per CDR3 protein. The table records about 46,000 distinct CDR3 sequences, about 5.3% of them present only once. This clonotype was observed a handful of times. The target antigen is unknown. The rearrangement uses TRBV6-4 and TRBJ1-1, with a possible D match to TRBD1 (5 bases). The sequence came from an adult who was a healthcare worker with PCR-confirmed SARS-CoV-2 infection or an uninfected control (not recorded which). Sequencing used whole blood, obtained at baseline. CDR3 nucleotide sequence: TGTGCCAGCAGTGGGCAGGGCACTGAAGCTTTCTTT. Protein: CASSGQGTEAFF.